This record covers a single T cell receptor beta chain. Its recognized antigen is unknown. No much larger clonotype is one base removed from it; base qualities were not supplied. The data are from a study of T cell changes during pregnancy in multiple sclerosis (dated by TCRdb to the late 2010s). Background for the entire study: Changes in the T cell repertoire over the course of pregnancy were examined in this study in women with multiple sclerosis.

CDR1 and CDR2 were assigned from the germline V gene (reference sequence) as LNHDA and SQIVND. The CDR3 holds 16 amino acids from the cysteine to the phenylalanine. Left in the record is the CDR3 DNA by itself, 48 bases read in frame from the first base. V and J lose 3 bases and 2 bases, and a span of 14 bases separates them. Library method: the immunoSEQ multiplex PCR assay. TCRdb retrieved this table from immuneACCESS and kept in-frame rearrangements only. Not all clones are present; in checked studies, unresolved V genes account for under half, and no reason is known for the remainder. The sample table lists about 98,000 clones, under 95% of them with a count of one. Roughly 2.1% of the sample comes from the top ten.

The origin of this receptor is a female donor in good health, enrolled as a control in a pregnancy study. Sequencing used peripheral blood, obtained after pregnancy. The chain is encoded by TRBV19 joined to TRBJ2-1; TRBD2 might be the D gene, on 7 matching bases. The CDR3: CASSMVPGGPYNEQFF. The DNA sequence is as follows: TGTGCCAGTAGTATGGTTCCGGGGGGCCCCTACAATGAGCAGTTCTTC.